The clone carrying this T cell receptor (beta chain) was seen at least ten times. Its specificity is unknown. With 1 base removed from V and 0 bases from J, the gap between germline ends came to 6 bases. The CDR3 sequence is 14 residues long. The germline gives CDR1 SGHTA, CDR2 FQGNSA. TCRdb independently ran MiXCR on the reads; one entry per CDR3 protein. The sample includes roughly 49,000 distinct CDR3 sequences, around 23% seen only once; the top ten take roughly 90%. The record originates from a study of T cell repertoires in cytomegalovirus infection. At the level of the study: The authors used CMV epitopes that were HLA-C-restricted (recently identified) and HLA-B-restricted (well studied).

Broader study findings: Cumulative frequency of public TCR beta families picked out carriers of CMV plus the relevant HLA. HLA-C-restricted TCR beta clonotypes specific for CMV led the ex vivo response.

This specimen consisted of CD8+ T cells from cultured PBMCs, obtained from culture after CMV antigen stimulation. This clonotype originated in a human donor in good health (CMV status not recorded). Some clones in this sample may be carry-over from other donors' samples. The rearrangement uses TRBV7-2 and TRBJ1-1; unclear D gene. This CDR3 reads CASSLEGMNTEAFF. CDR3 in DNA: TGTGCCAGCAGCTTAGAGGGAATGAACACTGAAGCTTTCTTT.